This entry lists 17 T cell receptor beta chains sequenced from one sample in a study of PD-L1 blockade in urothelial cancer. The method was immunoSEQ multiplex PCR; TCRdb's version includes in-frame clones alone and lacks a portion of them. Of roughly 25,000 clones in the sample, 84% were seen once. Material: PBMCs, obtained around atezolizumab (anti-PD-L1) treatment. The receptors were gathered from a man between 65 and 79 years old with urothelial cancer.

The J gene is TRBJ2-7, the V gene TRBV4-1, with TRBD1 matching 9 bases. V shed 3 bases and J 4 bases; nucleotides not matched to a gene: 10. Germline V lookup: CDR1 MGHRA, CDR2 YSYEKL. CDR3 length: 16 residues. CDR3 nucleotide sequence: TGCGCCAGCAGCCATCCGCCCGGGACAGGGCGGTACGAGCAGTACTTC. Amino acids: CASSHPPGTGRYEQYF.

The CDR3 spells CASSPGTSGSGSETQYF. The DNA of the CDR3 is TGTGCCAGCTCACCAGGGACTAGCGGGAGCGGGAGTGAGACCCAGTACTTC. The chain has TRBV18 and TRBJ2-5, with TRBD2 identical over 14 bases. V shed 2 bases, J shed 5 bases, and the junction held 7 bases outside the gene matches. Germline lookup yields CDR1 KGHSH and CDR2 LQKENI. There are 17 residues in the CDR3.

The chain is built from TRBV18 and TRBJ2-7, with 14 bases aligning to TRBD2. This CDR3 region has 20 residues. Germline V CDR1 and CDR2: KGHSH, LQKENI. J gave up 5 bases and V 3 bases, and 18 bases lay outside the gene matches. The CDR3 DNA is TGTGCCAGCTCACCGTTAGCCCTGGGCCGACTAGCGGGAGGGCCCGACGAGCAGTACTTC. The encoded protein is CASSPLALGRLAGGPDEQYF.

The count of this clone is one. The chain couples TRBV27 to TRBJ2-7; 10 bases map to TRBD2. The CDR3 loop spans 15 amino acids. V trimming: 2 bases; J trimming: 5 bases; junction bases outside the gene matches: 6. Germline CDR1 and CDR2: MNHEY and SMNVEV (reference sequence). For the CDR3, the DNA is TGTGCCAGCAGTTTACTGCCTAGCGGGAGTCACGAGCAGTACTTC. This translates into CASSLLPSGSHEQYF.

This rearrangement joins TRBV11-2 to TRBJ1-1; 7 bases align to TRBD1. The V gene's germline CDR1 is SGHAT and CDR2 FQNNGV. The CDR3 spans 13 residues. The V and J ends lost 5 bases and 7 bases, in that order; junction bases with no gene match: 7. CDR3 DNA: TGTGCCAGCAGCGGAGGGACAGACTTTGAAGCTTTCTTT. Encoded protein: CASSGGTDFEAFF.

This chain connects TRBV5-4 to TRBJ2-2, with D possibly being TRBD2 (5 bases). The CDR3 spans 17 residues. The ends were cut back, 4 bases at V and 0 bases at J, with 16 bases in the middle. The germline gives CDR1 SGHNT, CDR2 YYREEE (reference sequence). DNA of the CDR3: TGTGCCAGCAGCCCACCATTCCGGGGTGCGAACACCGGGGAGCTGTTTTTT. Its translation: CASSPPFRGANTGELFF.

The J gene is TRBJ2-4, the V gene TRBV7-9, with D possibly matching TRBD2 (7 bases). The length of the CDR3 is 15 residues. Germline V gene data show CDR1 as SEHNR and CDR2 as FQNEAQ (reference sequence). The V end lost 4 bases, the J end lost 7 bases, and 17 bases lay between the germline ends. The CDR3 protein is CASSYGEQGGNIQYF. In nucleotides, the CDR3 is TGTGCCAGCAGCTATGGGGAACAGGGAGGGAACATTCAGTACTTC.

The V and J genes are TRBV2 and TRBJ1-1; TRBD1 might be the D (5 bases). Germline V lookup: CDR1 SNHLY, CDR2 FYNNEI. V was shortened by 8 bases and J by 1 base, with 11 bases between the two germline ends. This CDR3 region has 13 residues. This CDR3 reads CASHDSKNTEAFF. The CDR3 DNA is TGTGCCAGCCACGACAGTAAGAACACTGAAGCTTTCTTT. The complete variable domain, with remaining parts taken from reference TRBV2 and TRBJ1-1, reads EPEVTQTPSHQVTQMGQEVILRCVPISNHLYFYWYRQILGQKVEFLVSFYNNEISEKSEIFDDQFSVERPDGSNFTLKIRSTKLEDSAMYFCASHDSKNTEAFFGQGTRLTVV.

The CDR3 DNA reads TGTGCCAGCAGCGTGGGACCGGGGGGGAACACTGAAGCTTTCTTT. Translated, it gives CASSVGPGGNTEAFF. The chain couples TRBV9 to TRBJ1-1, with D perhaps TRBD1 (5 bases). Trimming cost V 2 bases and J 1 base, with 12 bases left between them. The CDR3 contains 15 residues. Per the germline V gene, CDR1 is SGDLS and CDR2 is YYNGEE.

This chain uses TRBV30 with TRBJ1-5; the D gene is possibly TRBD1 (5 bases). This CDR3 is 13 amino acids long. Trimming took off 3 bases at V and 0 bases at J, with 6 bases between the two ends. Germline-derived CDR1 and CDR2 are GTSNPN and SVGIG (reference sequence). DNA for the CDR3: TGTGCCTGGAGACAGGATAGCAATCAGCCCCAGCATTTT. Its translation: CAWRQDSNQPQHF.

The DNA for the CDR3 is TGTGCCAGCTACTACGGTTCAAGCACAGATACGCAGTATTTT. Its protein product is CASYYGSSTDTQYF. The rearrangement links TRBV18 to TRBJ2-3; the D is unclear. Trimming stripped 7 bases from V and 0 bases from J, with 11 bases between. This CDR3 is 14 amino acids long. Germline-derived CDR1 and CDR2 are KGHSH and LQKENI.

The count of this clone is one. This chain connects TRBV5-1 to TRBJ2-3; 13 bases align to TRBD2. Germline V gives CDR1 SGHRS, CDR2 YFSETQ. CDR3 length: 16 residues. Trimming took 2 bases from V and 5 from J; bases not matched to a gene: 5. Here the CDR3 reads CASSFGLAGAGDTQYF. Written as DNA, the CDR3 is TGCGCCAGCAGCTTCGGACTAGCGGGAGCGGGAGATACGCAGTATTTT.

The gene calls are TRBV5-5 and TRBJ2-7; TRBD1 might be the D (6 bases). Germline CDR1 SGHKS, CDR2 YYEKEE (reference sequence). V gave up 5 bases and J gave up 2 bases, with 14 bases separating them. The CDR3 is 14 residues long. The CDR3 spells CASSLRTETYEQYF. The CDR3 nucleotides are TGTGCCAGCAGTTTGAGGACAGAGACCTACGAGCAGTACTTC.

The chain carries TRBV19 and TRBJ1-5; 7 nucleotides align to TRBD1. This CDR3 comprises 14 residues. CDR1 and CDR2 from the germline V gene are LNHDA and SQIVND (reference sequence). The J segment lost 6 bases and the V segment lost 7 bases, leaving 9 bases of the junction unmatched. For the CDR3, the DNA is TGTGCCAGTAATAGGGGGCGAGAGGGTCAGCCCCAGCATTTT. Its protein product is CASNRGREGQPQHF.

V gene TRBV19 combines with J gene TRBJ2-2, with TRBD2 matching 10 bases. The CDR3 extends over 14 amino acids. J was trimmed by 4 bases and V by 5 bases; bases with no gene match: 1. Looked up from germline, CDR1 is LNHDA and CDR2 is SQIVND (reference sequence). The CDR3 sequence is CASSLAGGTGELFF. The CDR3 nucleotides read TGTGCCAGTAGTTTAGCGGGAGGCACCGGGGAGCTGTTTTTT.

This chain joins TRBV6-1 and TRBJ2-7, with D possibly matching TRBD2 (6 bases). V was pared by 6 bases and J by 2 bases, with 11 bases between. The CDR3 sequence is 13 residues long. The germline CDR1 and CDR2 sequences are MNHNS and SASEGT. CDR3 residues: CASRKEGPYEQYF. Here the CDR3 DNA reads TGTGCCAGCAGAAAGGAGGGACCCTACGAGCAGTACTTC.

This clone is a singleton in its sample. The CDR3 coding sequence is TGCGCCAGCAGCCAAGACTCGCTGGCAGGGGGCACAGATACGCAGTATTTT. This sequence encodes CASSQDSLAGGTDTQYF. The chain couples TRBV4-1 to TRBJ2-3, with TRBD1 as a possible D gene (6 bases). With 0 bases removed from V and 1 base from J, the gap between germline ends came to 14 bases. CDR1 is MGHRA, CDR2 YSYEKL, per germline. The length of the CDR3 is 17 residues.